A single sample is the source of the 26 T cell receptor beta chains below, sequenced in a study of blood T cell repertoires in COVID-19. Measured with immunoSEQ multiplex PCR; TCRdb has only the in-frame clones, and not every one. The profile covers 55,000 or so clones, with approximately 89% appearing a single time and 5.5% to 8.5% taken by the ten largest. Sequenced: peripheral blood. Receptor source: a man aged 60-69 years with active or convalescent COVID-19.

The CDR3 spells CASSQRVSGNTIYF. CDR3 nucleotide sequence: TGTGCCAGCAGCCAGAGGGTCTCTGGAAACACCATATATTTT. The V call is TRBV9, the J call TRBJ1-3; D remains ambiguous. The germline V gene encodes CDR1 SGDLS and CDR2 YYNGEE. Between the trimmed V and J ends, which lost 4 bases and 0 bases, there was a span of 8 bases. The CDR3 has 14 residues.

The chain links TRBV30 to TRBJ1-2; TRBD1 matches at 9 bases. The CDR3 contains 14 residues. V shed 3 bases and J 7 bases; nucleotides not matched to a gene: 9. In germline, CDR1 is GTSNPN, CDR2 SVGIG (reference sequence). CDR3 residues: CAWRTAGTGSGYTF. The CDR3 DNA reads as TGTGCCTGGAGGACCGCCGGGACAGGGTCTGGCTACACCTTC. Looking up the rest from reference TRBV30 and TRBJ1-2 gives the full variable domain: SQTIHQWPATLVQPVGSPLSLECTVEGTSNPNLYWYRQAAGRGLQLLFYSVGIGQISSEVPQNLSASRPQDRQFILSSKKLLLSDSGFYLCAWRTAGTGSGYTFGSGTRLTVV.

The chain has TRBV15 and TRBJ2-1; 9 nucleotides match TRBD1. The CDR3 has 14 amino acids. The germline V gene encodes CDR1 LNHNV and CDR2 YYDKDF (reference sequence). The V and J ends lost 7 bases and 3 bases, in that order; junction bases with no gene match: 4. CDR3 in amino acids: CATTTGGGYNEQFF. In DNA form, the CDR3 reads TGTGCCACCACCACAGGGGGCGGCTACAATGAGCAGTTCTTC.

The count of this clone is one. The V call is TRBV6-5, the J call TRBJ1-1; TRBD1 might be the D (5 bases). From germline, CDR1 is MNHEY and CDR2 SVGAGI. V shed 4 bases and J shed 5 bases, with 11 bases lying between them. The CDR3 loop spans 13 amino acids. CDR3 loop: CASSSGIRTEAFF. The DNA for the CDR3 is TGTGCCAGCAGTTCAGGGATCCGTACTGAAGCTTTCTTT.

V gene TRBV6-5 combines with J gene TRBJ2-7; TRBD1 aligns across 8 bases. Per germline, CDR1 MNHEY and CDR2 SVGAGI. Trimming removed 6 bases from V and 0 bases from J; junction bases left unmatched: 4. The CDR3 totals 14 residues. CDR3 sequence (DNA): TGTGCCAGCAGCACAGGGGGTAGCTCCTACGAGCAGTACTTC. This translates into CASSTGGSSYEQYF.

This sequence joins TRBV3-1 (or the pseudogene TRBV3-2) and TRBJ2-6, with D unresolved. Germline values: CDR1 LGHDT, CDR2 YNNKEL (reference sequence). Trimming cost V 2 bases and J 4 bases, with 9 bases left between them. The CDR3 has 15 amino acids. The CDR3 here is CASSQLKAGANVLTF. DNA for the CDR3: TGTGCCAGCAGCCAATTGAAAGCAGGGGCCAACGTCCTGACTTTC.

The chain links TRBV5-6 to TRBJ1-2, with TRBD1 matching 8 bases. The trim removed 8 bases at V and 3 bases at J, leaving 15 bases unmatched. CDR1 SGHDT and CDR2 YYEEEE come from the germline V gene. CDR3 size: 16 residues. Here the CDR3 reads CASHKIRTGIDYGYTF. DNA for the CDR3: TGTGCCAGTCACAAAATTAGGACAGGGATTGACTATGGCTACACCTTC. Using reference TRBV5-6 and TRBJ1-2 for the parts outside the CDR3, the full variable domain is DAGVTQSPTHLIKTRGQQVTLRCSPKSGHDTVSWYQQALGQGPQFIFQYYEEEERQRGNFPDRFSGHQFPNYSSELNVNALLLGDSALYLCASHKIRTGIDYGYTFGSGTRLTVV.

This rearrangement joins TRBV7-6 to TRBJ2-5, with 13 bases matching TRBD2. V trimming: 1 base; J trimming: 1 base; junction bases outside the gene matches: 0. CDR1 and CDR2 (germline): SGHVS, FNYEAQ. The CDR3 runs 16 residues. The CDR3 loop reads CASSLGLAGGQETQYF. Here the CDR3 DNA reads TGTGCCAGCAGCTTAGGACTAGCGGGAGGCCAAGAGACCCAGTACTTC.

The rearrangement uses TRBV5-1 and TRBJ1-2, with TRBD1 matching 7 bases. This CDR3 is 14 amino acids long. The V and J ends lost 5 bases and 4 bases, in that order; junction bases with no gene match: 8. CDR1 is SGHRS and CDR2 is YFSETQ in the germline V gene. Here the CDR3 DNA reads TGCGCCAGCAGATATGACGAGGGGGCCTATGGCTACACCTTC. Translation: CASRYDEGAYGYTF.

The genes are TRBV3-1 (or the pseudogene TRBV3-2) and TRBJ2-3; D gene ambiguous. The V and J ends lost 3 bases and 2 bases respectively, with 9 bases between them. Per the germline V gene, CDR1 is LGHDT and CDR2 is YNNKEL (reference sequence). CDR3 length: 14 amino acids. CDR3 nucleotides: TGTGCCAGCAGCCAGAGTATCATCACAGATACGCAGTATTTT. The encoded protein is CASSQSIITDTQYF.

V usage is TRBV4-1 and J usage is TRBJ1-2; TRBD1 agrees at 7 bases. V was pared by 1 base and J by 0 bases, with 5 bases of the junction left unmatched. CDR1 is MGHRA and CDR2 is YSYEKL in the germline V gene. The CDR3 totals 16 residues. This CDR3 reads CASSQGLTGANYGYTF. DNA for the CDR3: TGCGCCAGCAGCCAAGGACTTACAGGGGCTAACTATGGCTACACCTTC.

The chain combines TRBV2 with TRBJ1-6; possibly TRBD1 for D (6 bases). V was pared by 6 bases and J by 10 bases, with 16 bases between. Per the germline V gene, CDR1 is SNHLY and CDR2 is FYNNEI. This CDR3 spans 14 amino acids. DNA for the CDR3: TGTGCCAGCAGACAGGGAAATCAGAGATCACCCCTCCACTTT. Amino acid sequence: CASRQGNQRSPLHF.

This clone is a singleton in its sample. The rearrangement joins TRBV27 to TRBJ1-5; D unresolved. Germline CDR1 is MNHEY and CDR2 is SMNVEV (reference sequence). The V end was cut by 6 bases, the J end by 7 bases, with 13 bases between. The CDR3 sequence is 13 residues long. DNA of the CDR3: TGTGCCAGCAGGGTTGGTACGGGGCAGCCCCAGCATTTT. Amino acid sequence: CASRVGTGQPQHF.

J is TRBJ2-1 and V is TRBV19; 9 bases fit TRBD2. With V trimmed by 3 bases and J by 8 bases, 8 bases remained unmatched. This CDR3 comprises 15 residues. Germline V gene lookup returns CDR1 LNHDA and CDR2 SQIVND (reference sequence). Here the CDR3 DNA reads TGTGCCAGTAGTATGCCCGGGACTAGCCGTTATGAGCAGTTCTTC. This gives the protein CASSMPGTSRYEQFF.

The chain is built from TRBV19 and TRBJ1-6; possible D gene TRBD1, 5 bases. Looked up from germline, CDR1 is LNHDA and CDR2 is SQIVND (reference sequence). The CDR3 contains 14 residues. V lost 8 bases and J 7 bases, leaving 15 bases between the germline ends. CDR3 sequence: CASGRDLLNSPLHF. The CDR3 coding sequence is TGTGCCAGTGGCAGGGATTTATTGAATTCACCCCTCCACTTT.

The genes are TRBV5-4 and TRBJ2-7; 12 nucleotides align to TRBD2. This CDR3 contains 15 residues. Germline assignment: CDR1 SGHNT and CDR2 YYREEE (reference sequence). J lost 12 bases, V lost 3 bases, and 13 bases had no gene match. CDR3 amino acids: CASSSAGLAGGRWYF. CDR3 sequence (DNA): TGTGCCAGCAGCTCGGCGGGACTAGCGGGCGGTAGGTGGTACTTC.

V is TRBV5-1 and J is TRBJ1-1, with TRBD1 identical over 7 bases. This CDR3 comprises 15 residues. Germline V CDR1 and CDR2: SGHRS, YFSETQ. The ends lost 5 bases at V and 3 bases at J; junction bases unmatched: 10. CDR3 region: CASSSADRVYTEAFF. CDR3 sequence (DNA): TGCGCCAGCAGTTCAGCCGACAGGGTGTACACTGAAGCTTTCTTT. The complete variable domain, with remaining parts taken from reference TRBV5-1 and TRBJ1-1, reads KAGVTQTPRYLIKTRGQQVTLSCSPISGHRSVSWYQQTPGQGLQFLFEYFSETQRNKGNFPGRFSGRQFSNSRSEMNVSTLELGDSALYLCASSSADRVYTEAFFGQGTRLTVV.

The rearrangement links TRBV7-9 to TRBJ2-7; TRBD2 might be the D (6 bases). The length of the CDR3 is 14 residues. V lost 5 bases, J lost 1 base, and 12 bases lay in between. Per germline, CDR1 SEHNR and CDR2 FQNEAQ (reference sequence). Here the CDR3 reads CASSDGRLSYEQYF. DNA of the CDR3: TGTGCCAGCAGCGATGGGAGGTTATCCTACGAGCAGTACTTC.

V gene TRBV3-1 (or the pseudogene TRBV3-2) combines with J gene TRBJ1-2; D possibly corresponds to TRBD1 (5 bases). Germline-derived CDR1 and CDR2 are LGHDT and YNNKEL (reference sequence). The CDR3 loop spans 14 amino acids. Trimming left V 0 bases short and J 6 bases short, with 11 bases between. CDR3 in DNA: TGTGCCAGCAGCCAAGAAGGGTCAGGGAATGGCTACACCTTC. It translates to CASSQEGSGNGYTF.

The CDR3 nucleotides are TGCGCCAGCAGCCATTCACAATCCACGATTAGGCACGACAGGACCTCTGGAAACACCATATATTTT. Translating it yields CASSHSQSTIRHDRTSGNTIYF. The chain employs TRBV4-1 and TRBJ1-3; tentative D call: TRBD1 (6 bases). V lost 3 bases to trimming and J lost 0 bases, with 30 bases between them. Germline CDR1 reads MGHRA; CDR2 reads YSYEKL. This CDR3 comprises 22 residues.

This sequence joins TRBV11-2 and TRBJ2-1, with TRBD2 matching over 7 bases. The CDR3 covers 15 residues. With V trimmed by 2 bases and J by 6 bases, 7 bases remained unmatched. CDR1 is SGHAT and CDR2 is FQNNGV in the germline V gene. The DNA for the CDR3 is TGTGCCAGCAGCTTAAGTACTAGCGTCCTCAATGAGCAGTTCTTC. Residues: CASSLSTSVLNEQFF.

The rearrangement joins TRBV3-1 (or the pseudogene TRBV3-2) to TRBJ1-2; 8 bases are a match to TRBD1. The V segment lost 0 bases and the J segment 6 bases; nucleotides outside the gene matches: 6. Germline CDR1 reads LGHDT; CDR2 reads YNNKEL (reference sequence). The CDR3 extends over 15 amino acids. Here the CDR3 DNA reads TGTGCCAGCAGCCAAGAGTCCAGGGGGCGGGATGGCTACACCTTC. Its protein product is CASSQESRGRDGYTF.

This chain's CDR3 is CASSRGPSGLETQYF. CDR3 in DNA: TGTGCCAGTAGTAGGGGACCCAGCGGGTTAGAGACCCAGTACTTC. The V gene is TRBV19, the J gene TRBJ2-5, with D tentatively TRBD2 (6 bases). V dropped 4 bases and J dropped 4 bases, with 16 bases sitting between them. This CDR3 region has 15 residues. Per the germline V gene, CDR1 is LNHDA and CDR2 is SQIVND (reference sequence).

This clone was seen just once. The rearrangement uses TRBV2 and TRBJ2-7; 10 bases are a match to TRBD2. The CDR3 is 15 residues long. Germline V gene sequence: CDR1 SNHLY, CDR2 FYNNEI. V was pared by 7 bases and J by 3 bases, with 9 bases of the junction left unmatched. The CDR3 protein is CASTRGTSGNYEQYF. In DNA, the CDR3 is TGTGCCAGCACCCGGGGAACTAGCGGGAACTACGAGCAGTACTTC. Full variable domain (outside the CDR3, taken from reference TRBV2 and TRBJ2-7): EPEVTQTPSHQVTQMGQEVILRCVPISNHLYFYWYRQILGQKVEFLVSFYNNEISEKSEIFDDQFSVERPDGSNFTLKIRSTKLEDSAMYFCASTRGTSGNYEQYFGPGTRLTVT.

The chain's CDR3 is CASIIIRLAGDEQYF. Written as DNA, the CDR3 is TGTGCCAGCATCATCATCCGACTAGCGGGAGACGAGCAGTACTTC. The gene calls are TRBV11-3 and TRBJ2-7, with 12 nucleotides matching TRBD2. Germline values: CDR1 SGHNT, CDR2 YENEEA. This CDR3 contains 15 residues. V lost 7 bases and J lost 5; bases outside the gene matches: 9.

The chain recombines TRBV27 with TRBJ2-5; D may be TRBD1 (6 bases). Per the germline V gene, CDR1 is MNHEY and CDR2 is SMNVEV (reference sequence). Between the trimmed V and J ends, which lost 8 bases and 5 bases, there was a span of 18 bases. The CDR3 has 14 amino acids. CDR3 sequence reads: CASYKTGRRETQYF. The CDR3, as DNA: TGTGCCAGCTACAAAACAGGGAGACGGGAGACCCAGTACTTC.